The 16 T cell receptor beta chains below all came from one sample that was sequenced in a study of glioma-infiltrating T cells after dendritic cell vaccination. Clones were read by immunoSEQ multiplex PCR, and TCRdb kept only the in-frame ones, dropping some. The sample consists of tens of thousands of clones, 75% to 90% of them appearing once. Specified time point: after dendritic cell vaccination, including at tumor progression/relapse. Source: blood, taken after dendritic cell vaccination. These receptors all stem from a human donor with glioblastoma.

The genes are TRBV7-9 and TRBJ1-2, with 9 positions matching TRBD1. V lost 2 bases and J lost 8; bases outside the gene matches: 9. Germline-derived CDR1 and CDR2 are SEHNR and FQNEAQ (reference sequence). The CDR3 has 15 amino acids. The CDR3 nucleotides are TGTGCCAGCAGCTTACCCCAGGGGACAGGGAGAGGCTACACCTTC. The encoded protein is CASSLPQGTGRGYTF.

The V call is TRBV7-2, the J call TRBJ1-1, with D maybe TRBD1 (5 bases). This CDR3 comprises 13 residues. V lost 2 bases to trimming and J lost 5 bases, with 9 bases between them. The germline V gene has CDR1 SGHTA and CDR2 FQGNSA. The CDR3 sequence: CASSLFRGTEAFF. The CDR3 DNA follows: TGTGCCAGCAGCTTATTCCGGGGGACTGAAGCTTTCTTT.

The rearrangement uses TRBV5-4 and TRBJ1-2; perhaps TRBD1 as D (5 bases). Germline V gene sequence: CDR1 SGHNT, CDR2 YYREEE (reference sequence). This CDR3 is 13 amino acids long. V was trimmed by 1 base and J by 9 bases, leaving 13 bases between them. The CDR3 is CASSLPPRGSYTF. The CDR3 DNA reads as TGTGCCAGCAGCTTGCCCCCTCGGGGGAGCTACACCTTC.

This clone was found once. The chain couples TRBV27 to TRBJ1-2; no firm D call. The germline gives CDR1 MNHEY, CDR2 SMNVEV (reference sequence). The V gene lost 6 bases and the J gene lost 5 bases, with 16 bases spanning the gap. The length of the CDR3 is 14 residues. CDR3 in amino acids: CASSLKPIQYGYTF. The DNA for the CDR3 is TGTGCCAGCAGCTTAAAACCGATACAATATGGCTACACCTTC.

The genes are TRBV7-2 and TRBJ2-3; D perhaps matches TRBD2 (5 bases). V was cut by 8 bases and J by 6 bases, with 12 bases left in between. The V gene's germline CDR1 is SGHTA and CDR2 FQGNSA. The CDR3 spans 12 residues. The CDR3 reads CASGERSDTQYF. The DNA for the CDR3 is TGTGCCAGCGGGGAGCGGTCTGATACGCAGTATTTT. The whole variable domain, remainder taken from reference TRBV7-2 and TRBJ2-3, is GAGVSQSPSNKVTEKGKDVELRCDPISGHTALYWYRQSLGQGLEFLIYFQGNSAPDKSGLPSDRFSAERTGGSVSTLTIQRTQQEDSAVYLCASGERSDTQYFGPGTRLTVL.

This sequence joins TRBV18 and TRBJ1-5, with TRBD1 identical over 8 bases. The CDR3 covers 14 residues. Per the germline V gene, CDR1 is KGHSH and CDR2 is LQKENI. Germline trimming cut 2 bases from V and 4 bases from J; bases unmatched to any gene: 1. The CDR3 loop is CASSPGTGNQPQHF. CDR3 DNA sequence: TGTGCCAGCTCACCAGGGACAGGTAATCAGCCCCAGCATTTT.

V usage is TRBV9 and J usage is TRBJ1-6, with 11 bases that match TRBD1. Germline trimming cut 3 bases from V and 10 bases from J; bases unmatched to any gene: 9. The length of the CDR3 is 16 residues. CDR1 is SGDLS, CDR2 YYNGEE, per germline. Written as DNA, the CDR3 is TGTGCCAGCAGCGACCCGGGACAGGGGGTAGGATCACCCCTCCACTTT. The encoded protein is CASSDPGQGVGSPLHF.

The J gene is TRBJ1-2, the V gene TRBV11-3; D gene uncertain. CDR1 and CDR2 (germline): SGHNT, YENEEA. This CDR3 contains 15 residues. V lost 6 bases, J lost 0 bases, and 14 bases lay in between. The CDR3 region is CASRRGKVPNYGYTF. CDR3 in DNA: TGTGCCAGCAGGCGAGGCAAGGTACCTAACTATGGCTACACCTTC. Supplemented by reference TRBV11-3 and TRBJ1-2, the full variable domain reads EAGVVQSPRYKIIEKKQPVAFWCNPISGHNTLYWYLQNLGQGPELLIRYENEEAVDDSQLPKDRFSAERLKGVDSTLKIQPAELGDSAVYLCASRRGKVPNYGYTFGSGTRLTVV.

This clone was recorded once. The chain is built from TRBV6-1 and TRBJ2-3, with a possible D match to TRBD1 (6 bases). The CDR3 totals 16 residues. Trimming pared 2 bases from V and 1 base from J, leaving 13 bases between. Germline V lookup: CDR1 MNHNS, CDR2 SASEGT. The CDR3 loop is CASSEQGQLGTDTQYF. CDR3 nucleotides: TGTGCCAGCAGTGAACAGGGGCAACTCGGCACAGATACGCAGTATTTT.

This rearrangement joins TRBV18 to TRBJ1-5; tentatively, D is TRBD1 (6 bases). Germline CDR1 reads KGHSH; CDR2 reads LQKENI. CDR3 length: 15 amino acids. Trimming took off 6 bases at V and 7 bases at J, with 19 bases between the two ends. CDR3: CASSASVGADQPQHF. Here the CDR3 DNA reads TGTGCCAGCTCGGCGTCTGTGGGGGCTGACCAGCCCCAGCATTTT.

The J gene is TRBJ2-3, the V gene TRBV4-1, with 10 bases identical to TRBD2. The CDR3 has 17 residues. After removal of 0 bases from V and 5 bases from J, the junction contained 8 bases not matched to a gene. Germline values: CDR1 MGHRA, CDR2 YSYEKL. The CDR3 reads CASSQEPAGGLGDTQYF. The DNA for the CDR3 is TGCGCCAGCAGCCAAGAACCAGCGGGAGGGCTCGGAGATACGCAGTATTTT.

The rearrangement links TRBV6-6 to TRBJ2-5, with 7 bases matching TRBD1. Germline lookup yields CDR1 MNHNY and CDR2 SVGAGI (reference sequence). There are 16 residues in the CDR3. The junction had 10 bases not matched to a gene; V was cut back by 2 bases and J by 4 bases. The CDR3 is CASSYRDSSLRETQYF. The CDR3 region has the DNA TGTGCCAGCAGTTACCGGGACAGTTCCCTTCGAGAGACCCAGTACTTC.

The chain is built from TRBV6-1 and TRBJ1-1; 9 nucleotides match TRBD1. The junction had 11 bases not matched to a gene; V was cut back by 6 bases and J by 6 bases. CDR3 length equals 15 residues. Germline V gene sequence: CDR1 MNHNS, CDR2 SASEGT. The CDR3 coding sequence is TGTGCCAGCAGCTCCGGGACAGGGATTGTAGCTGAAGCTTTCTTT. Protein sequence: CASSSGTGIVAEAFF.

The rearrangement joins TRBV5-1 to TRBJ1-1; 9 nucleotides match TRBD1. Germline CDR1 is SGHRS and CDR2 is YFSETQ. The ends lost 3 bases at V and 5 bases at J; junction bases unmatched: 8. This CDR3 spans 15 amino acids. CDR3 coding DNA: TGCGCCAGCAGCTACAAACAGGGGGCTGGTACTGAAGCTTTCTTT. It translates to CASSYKQGAGTEAFF.

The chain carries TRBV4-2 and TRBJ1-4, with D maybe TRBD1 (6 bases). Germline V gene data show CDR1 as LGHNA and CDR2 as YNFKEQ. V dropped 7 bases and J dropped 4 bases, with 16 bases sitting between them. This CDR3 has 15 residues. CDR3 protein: CASKAGEQSNEKLFF. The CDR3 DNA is TGTGCCAGCAAAGCAGGGGAACAGAGTAATGAAAAACTGTTTTTT.

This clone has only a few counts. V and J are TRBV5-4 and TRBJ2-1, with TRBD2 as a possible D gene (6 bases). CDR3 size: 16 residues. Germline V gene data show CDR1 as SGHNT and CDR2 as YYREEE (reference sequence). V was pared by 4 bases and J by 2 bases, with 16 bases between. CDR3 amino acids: CASSPVGGITYNEQFF. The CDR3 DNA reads TGTGCCAGCAGCCCGGTCGGCGGGATCACCTACAATGAGCAGTTCTTC.